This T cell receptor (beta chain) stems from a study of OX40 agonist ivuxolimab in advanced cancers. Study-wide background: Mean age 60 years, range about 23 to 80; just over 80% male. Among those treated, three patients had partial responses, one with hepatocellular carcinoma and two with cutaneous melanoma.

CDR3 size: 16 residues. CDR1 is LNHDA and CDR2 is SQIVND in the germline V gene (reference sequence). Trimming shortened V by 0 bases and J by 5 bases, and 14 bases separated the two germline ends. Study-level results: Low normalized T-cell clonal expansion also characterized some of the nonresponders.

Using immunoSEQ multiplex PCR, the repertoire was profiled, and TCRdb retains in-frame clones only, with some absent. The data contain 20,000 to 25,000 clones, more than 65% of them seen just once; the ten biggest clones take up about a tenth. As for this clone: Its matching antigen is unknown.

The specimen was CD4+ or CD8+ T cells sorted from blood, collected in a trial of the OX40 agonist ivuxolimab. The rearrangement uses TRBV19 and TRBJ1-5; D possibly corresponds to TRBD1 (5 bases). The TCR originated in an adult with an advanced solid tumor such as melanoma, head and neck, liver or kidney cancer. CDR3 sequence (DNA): TGTGCCAGTAGTATAGATGCCGGGACCCAGCATCAGCCCCAGCATTTT. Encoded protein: CASSIDAGTQHQPQHF.